This TCR beta chain was sequenced during a study of shared clonotypes between healthy human individuals. CD4+ cells underwent separation, giving CD45RA+ naive and CD45RA-negative memory subsets. Once extracted for a subset, genomic DNA was divided evenly among several immunoSEQ plates. In the source study's methods: Sequence data from immunoSEQ were junction-only and lacked quality scores; consequently, filtering differed. Clones were sequenced by immunoSEQ multiplex PCR, and TCRdb holds only the in-frame ones, with some missing. V, J and clone size are those of that table, while D and trimming were read from the DNA. The table lists 900,000 to 1,200,000 clones, roughly 74% of them singletons. The ends were cut back, 4 bases at V and 0 bases at J, with 24 bases in the middle. This CDR3 has 19 residues. CDR1 and CDR2 from the germline V gene are GTSNPN and SVGIG (reference sequence).

The specimen sequenced was memory CD4+ T cells from PBMCs. The subset: CD45RA-negative fraction. The TCR originated in a man between 18 and 35 years old in good health. Some clones in this sample may be carry-over from other donors' samples. This sequence joins TRBV30 and TRBJ2-2; TRBD2 might be the D (6 bases). The CDR3, as DNA: TGTGCCTGGAACTCCGGGTGGGTAGCGGAATACGCGAACACCGGGGAGCTGTTTTTT. This encodes CAWNSGWVAEYANTGELFF.